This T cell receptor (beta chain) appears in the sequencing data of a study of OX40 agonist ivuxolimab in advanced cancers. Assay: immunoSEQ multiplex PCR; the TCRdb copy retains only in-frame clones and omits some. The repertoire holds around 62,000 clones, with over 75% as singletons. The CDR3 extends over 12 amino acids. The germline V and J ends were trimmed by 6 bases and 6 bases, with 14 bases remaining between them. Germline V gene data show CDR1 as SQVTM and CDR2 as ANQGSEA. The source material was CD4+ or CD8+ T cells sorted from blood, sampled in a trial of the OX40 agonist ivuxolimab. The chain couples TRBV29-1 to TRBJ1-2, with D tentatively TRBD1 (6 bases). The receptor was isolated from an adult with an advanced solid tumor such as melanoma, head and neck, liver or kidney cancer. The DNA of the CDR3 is TGCAGCGTGAGGCGGGGGGCTAATGGCTACACCTTC. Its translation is CSVRRGANGYTF.